A single sample is the source of the 19 T cell receptor beta chains below, sequenced in a study of cytomegalovirus exposure and HLA in healthy donors. PCR used 60 Vbeta primers and 13 Jbeta primers. Some clones are missing from TCRdb's copy, which holds only in-frame ones; the method was immunoSEQ multiplex PCR. The table has 100,000 or so clones, 74% seen once. The sample was PBMCs. The receptors were gathered from a man aged 50 to 59 in good health and CMV-seropositive.

The CDR3 sequence is CASSQTESYEQYF. The DNA for the CDR3 is TGCGCCAGCAGCCAAACTGAGTCCTACGAGCAGTACTTC. The J gene is TRBJ2-7, the V gene TRBV5-1; D is unclear. The CDR3 is 13 amino acids. Trimming pared 4 bases from V and 1 base from J, leaving 9 bases between. The germline CDR1 and CDR2 sequences are SGHRS and YFSETQ.

In its sample, this clone was seen a few times. The chain employs TRBV15 and TRBJ1-2; 7 positions agree with TRBD1. With 4 bases clipped from V and 7 bases from J, the junction kept 3 bases outside the gene matches. From germline, CDR1 is LNHNV and CDR2 YYDKDF (reference sequence). The CDR3 totals 12 residues. CDR3 protein: CATSTGQVGYTF. The CDR3 nucleotides read TGTGCCACCAGCACCGGACAGGTTGGCTACACCTTC.

The chain joins TRBV9 to TRBJ2-2; 11 nucleotides line up with TRBD2. V dropped 0 bases and J dropped 7; count of bases not matched to a gene: 17. CDR3 length: 20 residues. Germline loops: CDR1 SGDLS, CDR2 YYNGEE. CDR3 amino acids: CASSVAETAVAGGPGGELFF. CDR3 DNA sequence: TGTGCCAGCAGCGTAGCTGAGACGGCGGTAGCGGGAGGGCCAGGCGGGGAGCTGTTTTTT.

The chain joins TRBV2 to TRBJ2-5; 8 nucleotides line up with TRBD2. V shed 6 bases, J shed 1 base, and the junction held 7 bases outside the gene matches. CDR1 SNHLY and CDR2 FYNNEI come from the germline V gene. The CDR3 is 15 residues long. The CDR3, as DNA: TGTGCCAGCAGGGGGGGCGGGGGGCCCCAAGAGACCCAGTACTTC. As protein: CASRGGGGPQETQYF.

This chain joins TRBV28 and TRBJ2-7, with 11 bases identical to TRBD2. The CDR3 is 15 residues long. Trimming took 3 bases from V and 3 from J; bases not matched to a gene: 4. Germline lookup yields CDR1 MDHEN and CDR2 SYDVKM. The DNA for the CDR3 is TGTGCCAGCAGTTTGACTAGCGGGGCAATCTACGAGCAGTACTTC. Translated, it gives CASSLTSGAIYEQYF.

The gene calls are TRBV2 and TRBJ2-3; TRBD1 agrees at 7 bases. Germline V gene lookup returns CDR1 SNHLY and CDR2 FYNNEI. The CDR3 is made up of 15 amino acids. V trimming: 4 bases; J trimming: 3 bases; junction bases outside the gene matches: 7. The CDR3 protein is CASSGLRGRTDTQYF. The CDR3, as DNA: TGTGCCAGCAGTGGGTTGAGGGGGCGGACAGATACGCAGTATTTT.

The V call is TRBV19, the J call TRBJ2-5, with 12 bases that match TRBD2. Germline V gene sequence: CDR1 LNHDA, CDR2 SQIVND (reference sequence). V lost 4 bases to trimming and J lost 5 bases; unmatched junction nucleotides: 2. The CDR3 has 14 amino acids. CDR3 in DNA: TGTGCCAGTAGTACTAGCGGGGGGGCCGAGACCCAGTACTTC. This translates into CASSTSGGAETQYF.

The rearrangement uses TRBV7-2 and TRBJ1-5; 7 bases map to TRBD1. Germline loops: CDR1 SGHTA, CDR2 FQGNSA. With 5 bases clipped from V and 1 base from J, the junction kept 5 bases outside the gene matches. CDR3 length: 15 residues. The CDR3 protein is CASSQGGHSNQPQHF. The CDR3 DNA follows: TGTGCCAGCAGCCAGGGGGGACACAGCAATCAGCCCCAGCATTTT.

The chain uses TRBV7-8 and TRBJ1-2, with TRBD1 matching 10 bases. The germline gives CDR1 SGHVS, CDR2 FQNEAQ. V dropped 0 bases and J dropped 7; count of bases not matched to a gene: 8. The CDR3 totals 16 residues. The CDR3 sequence is CASSLATGQGGSGYTF. CDR3 bases: TGTGCCAGCAGCTTAGCGACCGGACAGGGGGGCTCTGGCTACACCTTC.

The chain links TRBV15 to TRBJ2-3, with a tentative D call TRBD2 (6 bases). The CDR3 consists of 16 residues. Trimming pared 2 bases from V and 0 bases from J, leaving 12 bases between. Germline CDR1 and CDR2: LNHNV and YYDKDF (reference sequence). CDR3 residues: CATSRPWGVSTDTQYF. The CDR3 DNA reads as TGTGCCACCAGCAGACCGTGGGGGGTTAGCACAGATACGCAGTATTTT. The full variable domain, with the rest looked up from reference TRBV15 and TRBJ2-3, is DAMVIQNPRYQVTQFGKPVTLSCSQTLNHNVMYWYQQKSSQAPKLLFHYYDKDFNNEADTPDNFQSRRPNTSFCFLDIRSPGLGDTAMYLCATSRPWGVSTDTQYFGPGTRLTVL.

V gene TRBV5-5 combines with J gene TRBJ2-7; 13 positions agree with TRBD2. The CDR3 covers 18 residues. V lost 3 bases and J lost 2; bases outside the gene matches: 11. Germline V gene sequence: CDR1 SGHKS, CDR2 YYEKEE (reference sequence). The CDR3: CASSYAGTSGTPPYEQYF. CDR3 bases: TGTGCCAGCAGCTATGCAGGGACTAGCGGGACCCCGCCCTACGAGCAGTACTTC.

This chain uses TRBV20-1 with TRBJ1-2; TRBD1 aligns across 7 bases. The CDR3 extends over 11 amino acids. The germline V gene encodes CDR1 DFQATT and CDR2 SNEGSKA (reference sequence). V dropped 6 bases and J dropped 8; count of bases not matched to a gene: 6. CDR3 DNA sequence: TGCAGTGCCCCAGGGGGTTGGGGCTACACCTTC. Translated: CSAPGGWGYTF.

This chain uses TRBV5-1 with TRBJ2-1; the D is unclear. The germline V gene encodes CDR1 SGHRS and CDR2 YFSETQ. Trimming took 0 bases from V and 5 from J, leaving 6 bases between them. This CDR3 has 13 amino acids. CDR3 coding DNA: TGCGCCAGCAGCTTGGCACAGCACAATGAGCAGTTCTTC. It translates to CASSLAQHNEQFF.

This sequence joins TRBV13 and TRBJ1-1, with 8 bases lining up with TRBD1. From germline, CDR1 is PRHDT and CDR2 FYEKMQ (reference sequence). The CDR3 spans 13 residues. The junction had 6 bases not matched to a gene; V was cut back by 6 bases and J by 6 bases. CDR3 DNA sequence: TGTGCCAGCAGTACGGACAGGGAGTCTGAAGCTTTCTTT. Amino acid sequence: CASSTDRESEAFF.

J is TRBJ1-2 and V is TRBV4-1; D might be TRBD1 (5 bases). Trimming cost V 0 bases and J 4 bases, with 9 bases left between them. Germline loops: CDR1 MGHRA, CDR2 YSYEKL. CDR3 length: 14 amino acids. The DNA for the CDR3 is TGCGCCAGCAGCCAAGAGGACACAGCCTATGGCTACACCTTC. Encoded protein: CASSQEDTAYGYTF.

The chain joins TRBV19 to TRBJ1-3; D is unclear. Trimming shortened V by 6 bases and J by 4 bases, and 19 bases separated the two germline ends. CDR3 length: 16 amino acids. The germline CDR1 and CDR2 sequences are LNHDA and SQIVND (reference sequence). CDR3 sequence reads: CASSLRGLLEGNTIYF. The CDR3 nucleotides are TGTGCCAGTAGCCTGAGAGGACTTCTGGAGGGAAACACCATATATTTT.

The chain uses TRBV7-2 and TRBJ2-3, with 10 bases that match TRBD2. Germline values: CDR1 SGHTA, CDR2 FQGNSA. Unmatched junction bases numbered 9, after V lost 5 bases and J lost 4 bases. The CDR3 length is 16 residues. In DNA, the CDR3 is TGTGCCAGCAGCACCCGAGCGGGGGGGGGATCAGATACGCAGTATTTT. Translating gives CASSTRAGGGSDTQYF.

The chain uses TRBV9 and TRBJ2-7; D perhaps matches TRBD1 (5 bases). Trimming took off 0 bases at V and 0 bases at J, with 10 bases between the two ends. There are 15 residues in the CDR3. Germline loops: CDR1 SGDLS, CDR2 YYNGEE. The CDR3 loop reads CASSVESGFSYEQYF. CDR3 coding DNA: TGTGCCAGCAGCGTAGAGTCAGGGTTCTCCTACGAGCAGTACTTC.

The chain couples TRBV9 to TRBJ2-2; TRBD2 agrees at 11 bases. This CDR3 has 16 amino acids. The V gene's germline CDR1 is SGDLS and CDR2 YYNGEE. With V trimmed by 4 bases and J by 5 bases, 7 bases remained unmatched. In nucleotides, the CDR3 is TGTGCCAGCAGCCCGACAACTAGCGGGAGTACCGGGGAGCTGTTTTTT. Amino acids: CASSPTTSGSTGELFF.